These T cell receptor beta chains were read from a single sample in a study of graft-versus-host responses after intestinal transplantation. Assay: immunoSEQ multiplex PCR; the TCRdb copy retains only in-frame clones and omits some. The sample yields 12,000 to 15,000 clones, 33% seen once. The specimen was alloreactive CD4+ T cells from a mixed lymphocyte reaction culture, collected before intestinal transplant. The source of these receptors is a human patient who received an intestinal transplant. CDR3s include the opening cysteine and the closing phenylalanine or tryptophan. D genes are given only for firm matches. Size tells how often a clone was seen (once, few, many) or the class of an expanded clone, and some rows leave it out.

d_gene | j_gene | abundance | v_gene | CDR3aa | CDR3nt
- | TRBJ1-2 | - | TRBV5-1 | CASSSDFWGSYGYTF | TGCGCCAGCAGCTCGGACTTCTGGGGGAGCTATGGCTACACCTTC
- | TRBJ1-1 | few | TRBV7-9 | CASSFPGNTEAFF | TGTGCCAGCAGCTTCCCGGGGAACACTGAAGCTTTCTTT
- | TRBJ2-2 | few | TRBV27 | CASSLWRGAVF | TGTGCCAGCAGTTTATGGCGGGGAGCTGTTTTT
- | TRBJ1-1 | - | TRBV9 | CASSVEGATEAFF | TGTGCCAGCAGCGTAGAGGGAGCGACTGAAGCTTTCTTT
TRBD1 | TRBJ1-5 | - | TRBV6-5 | CASSWTGNRNQPQHF | TGTGCCAGCAGTTGGACAGGGAATCGCAATCAGCCCCAGCATTTT
- | TRBJ2-2 | few | TRBV2 | CATVKRYTGELFF | TGTGCCACTGTAAAGCGGTACACCGGGGAGCTGTTTTTT
TRBD2 | TRBJ2-7 | - | TRBV28 | CASTPYSGRAKNEQYF | TGTGCCAGCACCCCCTATAGCGGGAGGGCCAAGAACGAGCAGTACTTC
- | TRBJ1-4 | few | TRBV4-2 | CASSQGGGRRANEKLFF | TGTGCCAGCAGCCAAGGGGGAGGGCGAAGAGCTAATGAAAAACTGTTTTTT
TRBD1 | TRBJ2-3 | - | TRBV7-3 | CASSATGTGIADTQYF | TGTGCCAGCAGCGCGACCGGGACAGGGATCGCAGATACGCAGTATTTT
- | TRBJ2-2 | - | TRBV7-9 | CASSLAGELFF | TGTGCCAGCAGCTTAGCCGGGGAGCTGTTTTTT
TRBD2 | TRBJ2-3 | - | TRBV7-6 | CASSSWTSGSGTDTQYF | TGTGCCAGCAGCTCCTGGACTAGCGGGAGTGGAACAGATACGCAGTATTTT
- | TRBJ2-5 | - | TRBV30 | CAWMVGSKTQYF | TGTGCCTGGATGGTCGGGAGTAAGACCCAGTACTTC
TRBD1 | TRBJ1-4 | - | TRBV28 | CASSSGGGNEKLFF | TGTGCCAGCAGTTCAGGGGGCGGTAATGAAAAACTGTTTTTT
- | TRBJ2-7 | medium-sized | TRBV14 | CASSFRGTYEQYF | TGTGCCAGCAGCTTTCGGGGGACCTACGAGCAGTACTTC
TRBD2 | TRBJ2-7 | medium-sized | TRBV10-3 | CAIESGRAYEQYF | TGTGCCATAGAAAGCGGGAGGGCCTACGAGCAGTACTTC
- | TRBJ2-1 | - | TRBV5-4 | CASSLLGLPDNEQFF | TGTGCCAGCAGCTTACTCGGACTGCCCGACAATGAGCAGTTCTTC
TRBD2 | TRBJ2-5 | few | TRBV9 | CASSVSTSGGQETQYF | TGTGCCAGCAGCGTATCCACTAGCGGGGGCCAAGAGACCCAGTACTTC
TRBD2 | TRBJ2-3 | - | TRBV15 | CATSRGRTSGGIDTQYF | TGTGCCACCAGCAGAGGCCGGACTAGCGGGGGCATAGATACGCAGTATTTT
- | TRBJ1-4 | - | TRBV27 | CASSPRVTNEKLFF | TGTGCCAGCAGTCCCAGGGTGACTAATGAAAAACTGTTTTTT
- | TRBJ2-1 | - | TRBV7-9 | CASSLRYNEQFF | TGTGCCAGCAGCTTGCGGTACAATGAGCAGTTCTTC
- | TRBJ1-1 | - | TRBV21-1 | CASKFPRGGTEAFF | TGTGCCAGCAAGTTTCCCCGAGGCGGCACTGAAGCTTTCTTT
TRBD1 | TRBJ2-3 | - | TRBV2 | CASSTRDRGPDTQYF | TGTGCCAGCAGTACCCGGGACAGGGGCCCAGATACGCAGTATTTT
TRBD1 | TRBJ2-1 | few | TRBV6-5 | CASGGDRVGEQFF | TGTGCCAGCGGGGGGGACAGGGTAGGGGAGCAGTTCTTC
TRBD1 | TRBJ1-1 | few | TRBV6-5 | CASSFPTGVIEAFF | TGTGCCAGCAGTTTTCCGACAGGGGTCATAGAAGCTTTCTTT
TRBD1 | TRBJ1-2 | - | TRBV7-9 | CASKANRGQNYGYTF | TGTGCCAGCAAGGCTAACCGGGGACAGAACTATGGCTACACCTTC
TRBD1 | TRBJ1-5 | - | TRBV4-1 | CASSQVGTANQPQHF | TGCGCCAGCAGCCAAGTTGGGACAGCAAATCAGCCCCAGCATTTT
- | TRBJ2-2 | - | TRBV27 | CASSKPTGNTGELFF | TGTGCCAGCAGTAAACCGACAGGGAACACCGGGGAGCTGTTTTTT
TRBD2 | TRBJ2-3 | - | TRBV7-3 | CASSPGHIAGVFTDTQYF | TGTGCCAGCAGCCCGGGACATATAGCGGGAGTTTTCACAGATACGCAGTATTTT
TRBD1 | TRBJ2-3 | - | TRBV4-1 | CASSQPDRGLTDTQYF | TGCGCCAGCAGCCAACCCGACAGGGGGCTAACAGATACGCAGTATTTT
- | TRBJ1-2 | - | TRBV6-1 | CASTPTRFNGYTF | TGTGCCAGCACCCCGACAAGATTCAATGGCTACACCTTC
- | TRBJ1-3 | few | TRBV7-9 | CASSSTGVSRNTIYF | TGTGCCAGCAGCTCGACAGGTGTCTCGAGAAACACCATATATTTT
- | TRBJ2-3 | - | TRBV7-2 | CASSPSTDTQYF | TGTGCCAGCAGCCCCTCCACAGATACGCAGTATTTT
- | TRBJ1-3 | - | TRBV29-1 | CSVPRALTISGNTIYF | TGCAGCGTTCCACGGGCCCTGACAATCTCTGGAAACACCATATATTTT
- | TRBJ2-1 | - | TRBV6-5 | CASSYLGVDEQFF | TGTGCCAGCAGTTACCTTGGGGTTGACGAGCAGTTCTTC
TRBD1 | TRBJ2-2 | few | TRBV5-4 | CASSSGGAILAGELFF | TGTGCCAGCAGCTCAGGGGGCGCGATTTTGGCCGGGGAGCTGTTTTTT
- | TRBJ1-2 | once | TRBV28 | CASKYSGVSFYGYTF | TGTGCCAGCAAATACTCGGGAGTCTCTTTCTATGGCTACACCTTC
TRBD2 | TRBJ2-1 | few | TRBV6-6 | CASRKAGGEDNEQFF | TGTGCCAGCAGGAAAGCGGGAGGTGAAGACAATGAGCAGTTCTTC
- | TRBJ1-4 | - | TRBV6-5 | CASRPRGWGEKLFF | TGTGCCAGCAGGCCCCGGGGATGGGGGGAAAAACTGTTTTTT
TRBD1 | TRBJ1-3 | - | TRBV5-1 | CASSLTGASGNTIYF | TGCGCCAGCAGCTTAACAGGGGCCTCTGGAAACACCATATATTTT
TRBD2 | TRBJ2-7 | few | TRBV5-6 | CASRLAGGPTDEQYF | TGTGCCAGCAGGCTAGCGGGAGGGCCTACCGACGAGCAGTACTTC
- | TRBJ1-2 | - | TRBV7-9 | CASNPQGYYGYTF | TGTGCCAGCAACCCACAGGGTTACTATGGCTACACCTTC
TRBD2 | TRBJ2-7 | - | TRBV6-6 | CASSYARQGGYEQYF | TGTGCCAGCAGTTACGCCCGGCAGGGAGGGTACGAGCAGTACTTC